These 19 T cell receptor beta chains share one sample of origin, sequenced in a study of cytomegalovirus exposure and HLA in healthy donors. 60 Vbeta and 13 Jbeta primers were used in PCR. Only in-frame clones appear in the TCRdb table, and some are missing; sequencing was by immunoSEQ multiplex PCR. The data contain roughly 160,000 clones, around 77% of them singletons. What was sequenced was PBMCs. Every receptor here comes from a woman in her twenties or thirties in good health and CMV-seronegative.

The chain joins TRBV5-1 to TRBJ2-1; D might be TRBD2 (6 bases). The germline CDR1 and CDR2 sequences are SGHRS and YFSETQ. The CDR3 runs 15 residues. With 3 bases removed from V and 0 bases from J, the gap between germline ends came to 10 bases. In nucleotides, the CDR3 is TGCGCCAGCAGCTCGCGGGACGTCTCCTACAATGAGCAGTTCTTC. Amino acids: CASSSRDVSYNEQFF.

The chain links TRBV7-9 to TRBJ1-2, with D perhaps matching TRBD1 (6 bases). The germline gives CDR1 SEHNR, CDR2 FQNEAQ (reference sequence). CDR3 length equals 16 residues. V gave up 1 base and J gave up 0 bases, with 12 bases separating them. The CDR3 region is CASSLGLRTANYGYTF. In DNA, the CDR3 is TGTGCCAGCAGCTTAGGACTCAGGACAGCTAACTATGGCTACACCTTC.

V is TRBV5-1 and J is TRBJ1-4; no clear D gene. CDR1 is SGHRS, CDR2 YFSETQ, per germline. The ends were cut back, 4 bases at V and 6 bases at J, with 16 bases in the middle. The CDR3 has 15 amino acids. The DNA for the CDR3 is TGCGCCAGCAGCCTGCGGGCGGCGAAGGATGAAAAACTGTTTTTT. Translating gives CASSLRAAKDEKLFF.

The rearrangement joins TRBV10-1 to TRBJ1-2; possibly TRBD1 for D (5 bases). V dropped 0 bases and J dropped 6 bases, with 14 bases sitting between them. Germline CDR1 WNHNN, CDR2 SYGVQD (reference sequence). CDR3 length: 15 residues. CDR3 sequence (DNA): TGCGCCAGCAGTGAGTCAAGGGGTTACCTGAATGGCTACACCTTC. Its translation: CASSESRGYLNGYTF.

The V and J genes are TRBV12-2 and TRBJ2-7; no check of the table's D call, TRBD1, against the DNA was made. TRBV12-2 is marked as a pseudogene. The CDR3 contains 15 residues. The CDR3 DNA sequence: TGTGCAAGTCGCTTACGGGGACAGACCTCCTACGAGCAGTACTTC. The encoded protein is CASRLRGQTSYEQYF.

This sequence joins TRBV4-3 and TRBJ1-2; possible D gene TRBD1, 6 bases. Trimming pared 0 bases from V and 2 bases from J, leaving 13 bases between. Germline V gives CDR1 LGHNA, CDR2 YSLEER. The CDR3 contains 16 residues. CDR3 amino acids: CASSQDLGQINYGYTF. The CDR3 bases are TGCGCCAGCAGCCAAGATCTCGGACAGATAAACTATGGCTACACCTTC.

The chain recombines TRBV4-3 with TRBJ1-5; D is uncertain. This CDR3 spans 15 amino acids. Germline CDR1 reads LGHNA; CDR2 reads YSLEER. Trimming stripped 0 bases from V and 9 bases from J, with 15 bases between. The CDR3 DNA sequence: TGCGCCAGCAGCCAAGAGCCCCTCTCAGGCCGGCCCCAGCATTTT. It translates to CASSQEPLSGRPQHF.

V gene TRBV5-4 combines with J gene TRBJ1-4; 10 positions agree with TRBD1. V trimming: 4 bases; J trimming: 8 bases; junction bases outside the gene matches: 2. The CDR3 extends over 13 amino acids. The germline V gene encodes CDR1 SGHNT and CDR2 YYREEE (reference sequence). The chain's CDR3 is CASSGTGDEKLFF. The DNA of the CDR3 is TGTGCCAGCAGCGGGACAGGGGACGAAAAACTGTTTTTT.

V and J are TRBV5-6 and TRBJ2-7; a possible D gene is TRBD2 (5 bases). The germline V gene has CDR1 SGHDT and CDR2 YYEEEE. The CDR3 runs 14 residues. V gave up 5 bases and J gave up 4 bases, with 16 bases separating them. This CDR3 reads CASRLPPSGYEQYF. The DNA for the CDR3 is TGTGCCAGCAGGCTGCCCCCCAGCGGTTACGAGCAGTACTTC.

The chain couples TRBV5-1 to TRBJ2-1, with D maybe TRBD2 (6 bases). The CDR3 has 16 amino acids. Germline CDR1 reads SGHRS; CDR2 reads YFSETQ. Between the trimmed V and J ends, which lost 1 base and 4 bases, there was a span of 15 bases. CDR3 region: CASSLTSLQRYNEQFF. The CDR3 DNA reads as TGCGCCAGCAGCTTGACTAGCCTACAAAGATACAATGAGCAGTTCTTC. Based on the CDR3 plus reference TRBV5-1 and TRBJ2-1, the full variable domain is KAGVTQTPRYLIKTRGQQVTLSCSPISGHRSVSWYQQTPGQGLQFLFEYFSETQRNKGNFPGRFSGRQFSNSRSEMNVSTLELGDSALYLCASSLTSLQRYNEQFFGPGTRLTVL.

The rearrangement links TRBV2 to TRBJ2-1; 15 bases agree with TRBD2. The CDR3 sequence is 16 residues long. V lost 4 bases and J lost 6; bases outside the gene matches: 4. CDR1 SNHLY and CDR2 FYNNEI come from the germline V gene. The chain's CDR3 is CASSGTSGGVANEQFF. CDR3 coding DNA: TGTGCCAGCAGTGGGACTAGCGGGGGGGTTGCCAATGAGCAGTTCTTC.

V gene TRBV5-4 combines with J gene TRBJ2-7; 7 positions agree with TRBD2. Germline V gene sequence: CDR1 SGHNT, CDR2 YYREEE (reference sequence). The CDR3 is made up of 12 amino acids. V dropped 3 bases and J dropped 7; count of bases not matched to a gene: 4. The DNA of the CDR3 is TGTGCCAGCAGCTGGGGGGGGAGGGAGCAGTACTTC. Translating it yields CASSWGGREQYF. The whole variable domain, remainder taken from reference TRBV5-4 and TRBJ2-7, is ETGVTQSPTHLIKTRGQQVTLRCSSQSGHNTVSWYQQALGQGPQFIFQYYREEENGRGNFPPRFSGLQFPNYSSELNVNALELDDSALYLCASSWGGREQYFGPGTRLTVT.

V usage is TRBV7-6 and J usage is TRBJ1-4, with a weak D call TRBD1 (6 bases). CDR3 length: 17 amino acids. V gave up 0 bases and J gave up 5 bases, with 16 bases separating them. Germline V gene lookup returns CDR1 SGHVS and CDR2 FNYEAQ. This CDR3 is CASSLASDGTQNEKLFF. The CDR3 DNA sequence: TGTGCCAGCAGCTTAGCGAGCGACGGGACACAAAATGAAAAACTGTTTTTT.

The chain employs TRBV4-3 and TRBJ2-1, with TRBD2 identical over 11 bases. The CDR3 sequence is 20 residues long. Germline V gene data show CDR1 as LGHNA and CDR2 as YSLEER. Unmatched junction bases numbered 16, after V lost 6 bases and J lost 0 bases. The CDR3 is CASSRMPPGTSGFSYNEQFF. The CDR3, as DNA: TGCGCCAGCAGTCGGATGCCCCCGGGGACTAGCGGATTCTCCTACAATGAGCAGTTCTTC.

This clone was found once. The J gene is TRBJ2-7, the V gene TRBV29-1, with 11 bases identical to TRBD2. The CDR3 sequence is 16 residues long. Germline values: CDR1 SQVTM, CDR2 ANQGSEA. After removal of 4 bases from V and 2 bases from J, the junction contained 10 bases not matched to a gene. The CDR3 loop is CSVVVLAGEPAYEQYF. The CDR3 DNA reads TGCAGCGTTGTGGTACTAGCGGGAGAGCCCGCCTACGAGCAGTACTTC.

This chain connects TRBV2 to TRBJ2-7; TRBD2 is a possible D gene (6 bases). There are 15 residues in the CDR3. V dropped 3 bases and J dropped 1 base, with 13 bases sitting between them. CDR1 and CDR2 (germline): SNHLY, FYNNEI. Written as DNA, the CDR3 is TGTGCCAGCAGTGACTTCCCCGGGGGTTCCTACGAGCAGTACTTC. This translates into CASSDFPGGSYEQYF.

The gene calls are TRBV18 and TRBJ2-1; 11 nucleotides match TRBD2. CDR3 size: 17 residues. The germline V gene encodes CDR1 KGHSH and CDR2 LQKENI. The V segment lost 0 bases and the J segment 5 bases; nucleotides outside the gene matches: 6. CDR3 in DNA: TGTGCCAGCTCACCACCGATCGGGACTAGCGGAGACAATGAGCAGTTCTTC. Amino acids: CASSPPIGTSGDNEQFF.

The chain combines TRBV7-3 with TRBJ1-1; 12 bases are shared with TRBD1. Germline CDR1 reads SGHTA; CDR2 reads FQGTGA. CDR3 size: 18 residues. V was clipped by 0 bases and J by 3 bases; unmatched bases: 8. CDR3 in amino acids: CASSLTGQGAPGDTEAFF. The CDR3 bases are TGTGCCAGCAGCTTAACGGGACAGGGGGCGCCGGGGGACACTGAAGCTTTCTTT.

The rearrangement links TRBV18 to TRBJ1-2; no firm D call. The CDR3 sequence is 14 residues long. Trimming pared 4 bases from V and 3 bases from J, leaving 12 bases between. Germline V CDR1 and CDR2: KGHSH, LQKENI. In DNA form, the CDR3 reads TGTGCCAGCTCACACGACGACATCTACTATGGCTACACCTTC. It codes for CASSHDDIYYGYTF.